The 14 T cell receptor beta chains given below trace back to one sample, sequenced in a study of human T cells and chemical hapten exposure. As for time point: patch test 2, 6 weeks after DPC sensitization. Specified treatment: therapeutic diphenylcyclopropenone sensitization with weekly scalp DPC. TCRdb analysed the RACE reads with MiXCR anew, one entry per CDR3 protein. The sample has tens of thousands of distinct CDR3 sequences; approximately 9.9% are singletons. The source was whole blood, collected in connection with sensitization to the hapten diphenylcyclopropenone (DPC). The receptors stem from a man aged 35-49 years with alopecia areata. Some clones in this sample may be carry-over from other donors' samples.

CDR3: CSARAGADQVNTIYF. The CDR3 DNA follows: TGCAGTGCTAGAGCAGGGGCTGATCAAGTAAACACCATATATTTT. The genes are TRBV20-1 and TRBJ1-3; a possible D gene is TRBD1 (6 bases). The CDR3 contains 15 residues. The germline V gene has CDR1 DFQATT and CDR2 SNEGSKA (reference sequence). V was shortened by 1 base and J by 6 bases, with 16 bases between the two germline ends.

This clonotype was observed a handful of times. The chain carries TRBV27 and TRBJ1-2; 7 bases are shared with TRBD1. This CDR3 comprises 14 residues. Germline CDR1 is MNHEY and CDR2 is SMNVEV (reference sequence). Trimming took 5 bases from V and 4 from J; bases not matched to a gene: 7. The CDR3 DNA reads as TGTGCCAGCAGTCCGAGCGGGACAGTCTATGGCTACACCTTC. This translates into CASSPSGTVYGYTF.

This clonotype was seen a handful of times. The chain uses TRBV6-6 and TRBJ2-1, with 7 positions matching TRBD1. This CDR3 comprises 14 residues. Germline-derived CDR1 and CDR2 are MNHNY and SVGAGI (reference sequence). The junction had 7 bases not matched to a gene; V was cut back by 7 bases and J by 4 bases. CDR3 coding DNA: TGTGCCAGCACCAGGGGGACAAATTACAATGAGCAGTTCTTC. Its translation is CASTRGTNYNEQFF.

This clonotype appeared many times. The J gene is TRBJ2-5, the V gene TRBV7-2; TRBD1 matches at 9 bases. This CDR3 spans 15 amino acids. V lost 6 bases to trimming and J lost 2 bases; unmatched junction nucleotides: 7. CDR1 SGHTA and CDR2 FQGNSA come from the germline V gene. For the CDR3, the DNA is TGTGCCAGCAGTCAGGACAGGGGACAACAAGAGACCCAGTACTTC. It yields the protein CASSQDRGQQETQYF. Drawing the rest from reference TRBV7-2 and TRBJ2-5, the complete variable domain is GAGVSQSPSNKVTEKGKDVELRCDPISGHTALYWYRQSLGQGLEFLIYFQGNSAPDKSGLPSDRFSAERTGGSVSTLTIQRTQQEDSAVYLCASSQDRGQQETQYFGPGTRLLVL.

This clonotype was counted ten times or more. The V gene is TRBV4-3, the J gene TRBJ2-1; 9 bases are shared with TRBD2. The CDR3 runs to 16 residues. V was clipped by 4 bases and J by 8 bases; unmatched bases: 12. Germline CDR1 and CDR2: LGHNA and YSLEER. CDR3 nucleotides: TGCGCCAGCAGCCCTGACCTTAGCGGGAGTAGCGATGAGCAGTTCTTC. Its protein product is CASSPDLSGSSDEQFF.

In nucleotides, the CDR3 is TGTGCCAGCGGACTTGAAGCTTTCTTT. Protein: CASGLEAFF. The rearrangement joins TRBV6-2 or TRBV6-3 to TRBJ1-1; the D is unclear. The CDR3 runs 9 residues. Looked up from germline, CDR1 is MNHEY and CDR2 is SVGEGT. Deletions cut 8 bases from V and 7 bases from J, with 5 bases between.

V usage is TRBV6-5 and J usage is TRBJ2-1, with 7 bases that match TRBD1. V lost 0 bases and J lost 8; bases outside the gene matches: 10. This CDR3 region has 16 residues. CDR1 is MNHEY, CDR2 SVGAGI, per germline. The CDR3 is CASSYSDRDPDYEQFF. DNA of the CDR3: TGTGCCAGCAGTTACTCCGACAGGGACCCCGACTATGAGCAGTTCTTC.

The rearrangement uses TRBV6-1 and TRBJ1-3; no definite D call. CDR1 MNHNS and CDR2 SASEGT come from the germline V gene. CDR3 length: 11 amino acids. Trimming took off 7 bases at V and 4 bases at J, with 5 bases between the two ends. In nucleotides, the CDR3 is TGTGCCAGCAACCAGGGAAACACCATATATTTT. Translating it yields CASNQGNTIYF.

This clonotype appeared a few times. The CDR3 DNA sequence: TGTGCCAGCAGTGAAGCCCTAGCGGGAGTAAGCGAGCAGTACGTC. Its translation: CASSEALAGVSEQYV. This chain links TRBV2 with TRBJ2-7, with TRBD2 identical over 10 bases. The CDR3 has 15 residues. The germline gives CDR1 SNHLY, CDR2 FYNNEI. V was pared by 0 bases and J by 6 bases, with 5 bases of the junction left unmatched.

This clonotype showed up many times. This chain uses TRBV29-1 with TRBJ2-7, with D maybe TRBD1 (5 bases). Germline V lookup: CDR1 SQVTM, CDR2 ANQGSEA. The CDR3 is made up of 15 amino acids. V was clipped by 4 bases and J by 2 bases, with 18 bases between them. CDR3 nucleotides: TGCAGCGTTGTGCCCGAGGACAAAGGAACCTACGAGCAGTACTTC. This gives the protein CSVVPEDKGTYEQYF.

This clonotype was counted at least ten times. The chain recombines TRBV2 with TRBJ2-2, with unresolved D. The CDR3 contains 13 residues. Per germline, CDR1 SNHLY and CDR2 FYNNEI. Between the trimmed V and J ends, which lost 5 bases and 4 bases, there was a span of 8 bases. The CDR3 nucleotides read TGTGCCAGCAGTCCGGAGACCACCGGGGAGCTGTTTTTT. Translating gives CASSPETTGELFF. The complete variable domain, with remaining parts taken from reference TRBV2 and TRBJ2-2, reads EPEVTQTPSHQVTQMGQEVILRCVPISNHLYFYWYRQILGQKVEFLVSFYNNEISEKSEIFDDQFSVERPDGSNFTLKIRSTKLEDSAMYFCASSPETTGELFFGEGSRLTVL.

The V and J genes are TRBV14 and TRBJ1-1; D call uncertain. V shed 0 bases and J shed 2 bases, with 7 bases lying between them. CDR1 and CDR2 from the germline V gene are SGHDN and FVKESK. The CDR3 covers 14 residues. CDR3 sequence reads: CASSQEHRNTEAFF. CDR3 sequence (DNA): TGTGCCAGCAGCCAAGAACACAGAAACACTGAAGCTTTCTTT. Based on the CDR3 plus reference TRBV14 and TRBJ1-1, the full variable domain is EAGVTQFPSHSVIEKGQTVTLRCDPISGHDNLYWYRRVMGKEIKFLLHFVKESKQDESGMPNNRFLAERTGGTYSTLKVQPAELEDSGVYFCASSQEHRNTEAFFGQGTRLTVV.

Here the CDR3 reads CASSRPRGGADEQFF. The DNA for the CDR3 is TGTGCCAGCAGTCGGCCTAGGGGGGGGGCGGACGAGCAGTTCTTC. The rearrangement uses TRBV6-5 and TRBJ2-1; TRBD2 is a possible D gene (7 bases). CDR3 size: 15 residues. Germline values: CDR1 MNHEY, CDR2 SVGAGI. The V end lost 5 bases, the J end lost 10 bases, and 21 bases lay between the germline ends.

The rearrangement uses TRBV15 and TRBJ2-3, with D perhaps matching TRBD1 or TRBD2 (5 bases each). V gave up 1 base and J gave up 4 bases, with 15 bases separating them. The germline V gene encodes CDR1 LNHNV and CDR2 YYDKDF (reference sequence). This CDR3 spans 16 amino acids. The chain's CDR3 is CATSRGEGEGSDTQYF. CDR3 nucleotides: TGTGCCACCAGCAGAGGCGAGGGTGAGGGGTCAGATACGCAGTATTTT.